This T cell receptor beta chain was recovered during a study of cytomegalovirus exposure and HLA in healthy donors. Study conclusions and caveats: What a later analysis reportedly showed was that an Asian-associated ancestry cluster had fewer N-insertions than the approximately 670-donor mean.

V lost 5 bases to trimming and J lost 4 bases; unmatched junction nucleotides: 5. Germline V gene data show CDR1 as SGHVS and CDR2 as FNYEAQ. This CDR3 has 14 amino acids. For this clone: Its antigen is not known.

It was with 60 Vbeta and 13 Jbeta primers that the PCR ran. Method: immunoSEQ multiplex PCR; TCRdb's copy keeps in-frame clones and lacks some. The repertoire holds 70,000 or so clones, approximately 92% seen once, with 9.5% to 13% in the top ten. This chain connects TRBV7-6 to TRBJ1-2, with 9 positions matching TRBD1. The material sequenced was PBMCs. The TCR originated in a woman aged 30 to 39 in good health and CMV-seropositive. The DNA of the CDR3 is TGTGCCAGCAGCCCAGGGACAGGGAGCTATGGCTACACCTTC. This codes for CASSPGTGSYGYTF.